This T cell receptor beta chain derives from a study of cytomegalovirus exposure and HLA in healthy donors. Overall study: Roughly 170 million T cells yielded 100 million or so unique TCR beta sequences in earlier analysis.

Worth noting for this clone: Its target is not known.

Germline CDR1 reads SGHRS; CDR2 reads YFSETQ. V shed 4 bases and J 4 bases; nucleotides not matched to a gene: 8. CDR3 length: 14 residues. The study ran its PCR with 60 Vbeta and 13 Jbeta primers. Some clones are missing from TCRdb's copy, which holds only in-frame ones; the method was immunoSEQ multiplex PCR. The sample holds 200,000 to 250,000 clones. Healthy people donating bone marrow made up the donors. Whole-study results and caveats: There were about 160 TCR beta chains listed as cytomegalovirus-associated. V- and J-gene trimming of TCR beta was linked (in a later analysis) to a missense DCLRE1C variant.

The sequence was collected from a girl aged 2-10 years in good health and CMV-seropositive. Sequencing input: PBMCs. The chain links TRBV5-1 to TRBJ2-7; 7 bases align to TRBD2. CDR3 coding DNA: TGCGCCAGCAGCCTCCGGGACTACCAATACGAGCAGTACTTC. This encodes CASSLRDYQYEQYF.